This T cell receptor (beta chain) is drawn from a study of glioma-infiltrating T cells after dendritic cell vaccination. Study-wide results and caveats: No direct clonality-survival link was found; a diverse polyclonal response may matter.

PBMC sampling occurred before vaccination, two weeks after the third dose, and at progression. On this clone: The antigen remains unidentified.

Up to about 2 ug genomic DNA was used for TCRB CDR3 amplification. Profiling relied on immunoSEQ multiplex PCR, and the TCRdb table lists in-frame clones only, not all of them. The sample consists of over 70,000 clones, about 80% of them appearing once. The specimen was blood, collected before dendritic cell vaccination. This TCR derives from a human donor with glioblastoma.

The CDR3 region is CASSSATGGLEAFF. For the CDR3, the DNA is TGTGCCAGCAGTTCCGCGACAGGGGGCTTAGAAGCTTTCTTT. The chain is built from TRBV6-6 and TRBJ1-1; 10 nucleotides line up with TRBD1. With V trimmed by 4 bases and J by 8 bases, 7 bases remained unmatched. CDR3 size: 14 residues. Germline V lookup: CDR1 MNHNY, CDR2 SVGAGI (reference sequence).